These 10 T cell receptor beta chains originate from one sample sequenced in a study of T cell repertoires in cytomegalovirus infection. TCRdb reprocessed the reads with MiXCR, giving one entry per CDR3 protein. The table records approximately 270,000 distinct CDR3 sequences, 22% of them present only once. Their target antigens are unknown. Sequencing used cultured PBMCs, obtained from culture after CMV antigen stimulation. These receptors all stem from a human donor in good health (CMV status not recorded). Some clones in this sample may be carry-over from other donors' samples.

The chain has TRBV12-3 or TRBV12-4 and TRBJ2-7; D possibly corresponds to TRBD2 (6 bases). The CDR3 runs 15 residues. V was shortened by 7 bases and J by 5 bases, with 21 bases between the two germline ends. The CDR3 is CASNPRGMATDEQYF. CDR3 in DNA: TGTGCCAGCAACCCTCGGGGGATGGCCACCGACGAGCAGTACTTC.

This clonotype has at least ten counts. This chain uses TRBV20-1 with TRBJ1-3; 9 bases match TRBD1. The V segment lost 0 bases and the J segment 0 bases; nucleotides outside the gene matches: 3. This CDR3 spans 16 amino acids. CDR1 is DFQATT, CDR2 SNEGSKA, per germline (reference sequence). CDR3: CSARDWDRASGNTIYF. CDR3 coding DNA: TGCAGTGCTAGAGATTGGGACAGGGCCTCTGGAAACACCATATATTTT.

V usage is TRBV27 and J usage is TRBJ2-3, with 10 bases that match TRBD2. The CDR3 sequence is 15 residues long. Germline V CDR1 and CDR2: MNHEY, SMNVEV (reference sequence). V trimming: 3 bases; J trimming: 6 bases; junction bases outside the gene matches: 6. This CDR3 is CASSFTSGIFDTQYF. CDR3 nucleotides: TGTGCCAGCAGTTTTACTAGCGGGATTTTCGATACGCAGTATTTT.

The table lists this clonotype with a few counts. The genes are TRBV6-1 and TRBJ2-2, with D possibly matching TRBD1 (5 bases). V lost 10 bases to trimming and J lost 6 bases, with 18 bases between them. Germline CDR1 MNHNS, CDR2 SASEGT. This CDR3 comprises 14 residues. The CDR3 region is CATTADLGAGELFF. CDR3 DNA: TGTGCCACCACTGCTGACCTAGGGGCCGGGGAGCTGTTTTTT.

A few counts support this clonotype. V is TRBV4-3 and J is TRBJ1-4, with D hard to call. Germline V gene lookup returns CDR1 LGHNA and CDR2 YSLEER. Trimming shortened V by 2 bases and J by 6 bases, and 13 bases separated the two germline ends. The CDR3 length is 15 residues. CDR3 nucleotides: TGCGCCAGCAGCCAATCGGTCCAACGGGATGAAAAACTGTTTTTT. This sequence encodes CASSQSVQRDEKLFF.

V usage is TRBV28 and J usage is TRBJ2-6; D gene ambiguous. The CDR3 sequence is 16 residues long. Germline lookup yields CDR1 MDHEN and CDR2 SYDVKM. Trimming took off 6 bases at V and 0 bases at J, with 12 bases between the two ends. CDR3 amino acids: CASRPDRNSGANVLTF. The CDR3 DNA reads as TGTGCCAGCAGACCGGACCGGAACTCTGGGGCCAACGTCCTGACTTTC.

This chain joins TRBV15 and TRBJ1-2; possibly TRBD1 for D (5 bases). Trimming removed 0 bases at V and 4 bases at J, with 12 bases between. The CDR3 is 15 amino acids. Looked up from germline, CDR1 is LNHNV and CDR2 is YYDKDF (reference sequence). As DNA, the CDR3 is TGTGCCACCAGCAGAGATCGGGGGACCGGCTATGGCTACACCTTC. Its protein product is CATSRDRGTGYGYTF. The variable domain in full, with the rest retrieved from reference TRBV15 and TRBJ1-2, is DAMVIQNPRYQVTQFGKPVTLSCSQTLNHNVMYWYQQKSSQAPKLLFHYYDKDFNNEADTPDNFQSRRPNTSFCFLDIRSPGLGDTAMYLCATSRDRGTGYGYTFGSGTRLTVV.

This clonotype was picked up a small number of times. The rearrangement joins TRBV27 to TRBJ1-2; no clear D. CDR3 length: 14 residues. CDR1 MNHEY and CDR2 SMNVEV come from the germline V gene (reference sequence). Between the trimmed V and J ends, which lost 0 bases and 2 bases, there was a span of 7 bases. CDR3 sequence: CASSLSQQNYGYTF. The CDR3 DNA reads as TGTGCCAGCAGTTTATCGCAACAGAACTATGGCTACACCTTC.

This clonotype was detected once. The J gene is TRBJ2-7, the V gene TRBV6-5, with D perhaps matching TRBD2 (6 bases). The CDR3 is made up of 13 amino acids. CDR1 is MNHEY, CDR2 SVGAGI, per germline. Trimming took 10 bases from V and 0 from J, leaving 13 bases between them. For the CDR3, the DNA is TGTGCCACACAGTCCGGGAGCTCCTACGAGCAGTACGTC. This sequence encodes CATQSGSSYEQYV.

In this sample, this clonotype turned up a few times. The chain uses TRBV28 and TRBJ1-2; D possibly corresponds to TRBD1 (5 bases). Trimming left V 3 bases short and J 7 bases short, with 24 bases between. Germline-derived CDR1 and CDR2 are MDHEN and SYDVKM. The CDR3 is made up of 17 amino acids. The CDR3 here is CASSFGGFGSAIGGYTF. The CDR3 DNA follows: TGTGCCAGCAGTTTCGGGGGTTTCGGATCCGCTATTGGTGGCTACACCTTC.